The present T cell receptor (beta chain) was sequenced within a study of patients and donors after allogeneic stem cell transplantation. One entry per CDR3 protein, called by TCRdb with MiXCR from the RT-PCR reads. The sample includes about 410,000 distinct CDR3 sequences, more than 15% of them seen just once. The CDR3 extends over 12 amino acids. CDR1 and CDR2 from the germline V gene are SQVTM and ANQGSEA. V dropped 3 bases and J dropped 5 bases, with 10 bases sitting between them. What was sequenced was blood, either unsorted or a sorted T cell fraction (not recorded which). V usage is TRBV29-1 and J usage is TRBJ1-1, with D tentatively TRBD1 (5 bases). The origin of this receptor is a human donor who was either an allogeneic HSCT recipient or a stem cell or donor lymphocyte infusion donor (not recorded which). It is not recorded whose cells these are; they may come from a transplant donor. The DNA of the CDR3 is TGCAGCGTTGAGGTTGGGGCAACTGAAGCTTTCTTT. Protein: CSVEVGATEAFF. The whole variable domain, remainder taken from reference TRBV29-1 and TRBJ1-1, is SAVISQKPSRDICQRGTSLTIQCQVDSQVTMMFWYRQQPGQSLTLIATANQGSEATYESGFVIDKFPISRPNLTFSTLTVSNMSPEDSSIYLCSVEVGATEAFFGQGTRLTVV.